Only a few counts were recorded for the clone carrying this T cell receptor beta chain. Antigen specificity is unknown. This specimen comes from a study of identical twins. Germline assignment: CDR1 SGHVS and CDR2 FNYEAQ. The CDR3 length is 16 residues. Trimming cost V 1 base and J 4 bases; bases outside gene matches: 3. Notes on the study in general: In beta out-of-frame sequences, the excess sharing between twins was weaker. Alpha sequences that were out-of-frame and twin-shared showed an excess of low generation probability.

From the 5' RACE reads, TCRdb called clonotypes with MiXCR, one entry per CDR3 protein. The sample includes some 500,000 distinct CDR3 sequences, around 9.6% of them seen just once. Separately, the same data were catalogued under a study of yellow fever vaccine responses in identical twins.

The chain is built from TRBV7-6 and TRBJ2-1, with 11 bases matching TRBD2. This receptor was taken from a woman between 18 and 30 years old in good health. Input material: PBMCs. CDR3: CASSLETSGVYNEQFF. The DNA for the CDR3 is TGTGCCAGCAGCTTAGAGACTAGCGGGGTGTACAATGAGCAGTTCTTC. The complete variable domain, with remaining parts taken from reference TRBV7-6 and TRBJ2-1, reads GAGVSQSPRYKVTKRGQDVALRCDPISGHVSLYWYRQALGQGPEFLTYFNYEAQQDKSGLPNDRFSAERPEGSISTLTIQRTEQRDSAMYRCASSLETSGVYNEQFFGPGTRLTVL.